The clone carrying this T cell receptor (beta chain) appeared many times. Its antigen is currently unknown. CDR1 and CDR2 from the germline V gene are MDHEN and SYDVKM. V was clipped by 5 bases and J by 9 bases, with 20 bases between them. CDR3 length equals 16 residues. The sample originates from a study of blood T cells in healthy people across ages. Then a second PCR, running roughly 7 to 11 cycles, was carried out with a sample-barcoded 5' primer and a J-beta primer mix. TCRdb used MiXCR to reprocess the 5' RACE reads, holding one entry per CDR3 protein. This repertoire shows roughly 650,000 distinct CDR3 sequences, about 34% found once; its top ten account for 15%. Study-wide results and caveats: TCR beta diversity tracked closely with naive T cell percentage.

The source material was blood. The source is a woman older than 75 in good health. This rearrangement joins TRBV28 to TRBJ1-6; D uncertain. CDR3 sequence (DNA): TGTGCCAGCAGTCCCCCCGGTGGAGGTTCGGGTTCACCCCTCCACTTT. Its translation is CASSPPGGGSGSPLHF.